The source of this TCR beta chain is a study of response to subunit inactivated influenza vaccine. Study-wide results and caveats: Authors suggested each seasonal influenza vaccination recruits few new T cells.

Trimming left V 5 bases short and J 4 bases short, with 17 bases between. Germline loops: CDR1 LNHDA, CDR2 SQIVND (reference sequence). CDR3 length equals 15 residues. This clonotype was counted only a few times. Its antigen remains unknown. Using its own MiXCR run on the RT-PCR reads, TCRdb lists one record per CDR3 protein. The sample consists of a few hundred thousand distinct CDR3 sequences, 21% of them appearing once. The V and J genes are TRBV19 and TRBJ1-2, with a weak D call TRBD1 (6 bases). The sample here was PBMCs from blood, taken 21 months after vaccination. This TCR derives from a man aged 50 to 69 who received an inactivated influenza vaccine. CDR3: CASSQQGPGGYGYTF. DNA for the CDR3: TGTGCCAGTAGTCAACAGGGACCTGGGGGCTATGGCTACACCTTC. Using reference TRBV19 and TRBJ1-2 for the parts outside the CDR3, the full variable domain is DGGITQSPKYLFRKEGQNVTLSCEQNLNHDAMYWYRQDPGQGLRLIYYSQIVNDFQKGDIAEGYSVSREKKESFPLTVTSAQKNPTAFYLCASSQQGPGGYGYTFGSGTRLTVV.